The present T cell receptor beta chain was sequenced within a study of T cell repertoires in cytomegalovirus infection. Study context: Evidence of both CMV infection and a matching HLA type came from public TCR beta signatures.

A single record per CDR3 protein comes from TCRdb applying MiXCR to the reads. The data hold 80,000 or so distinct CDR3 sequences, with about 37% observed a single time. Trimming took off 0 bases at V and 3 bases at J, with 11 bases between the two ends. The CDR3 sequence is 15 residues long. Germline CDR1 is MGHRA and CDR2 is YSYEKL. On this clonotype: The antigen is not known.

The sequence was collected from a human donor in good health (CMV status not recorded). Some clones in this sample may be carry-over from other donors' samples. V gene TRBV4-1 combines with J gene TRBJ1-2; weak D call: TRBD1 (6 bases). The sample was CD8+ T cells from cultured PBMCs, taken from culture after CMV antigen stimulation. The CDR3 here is CASSQDPGDYYGYTF. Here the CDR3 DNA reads TGCGCCAGCAGCCAAGACCCAGGGGACTACTATGGCTACACCTTC.